This T cell receptor (beta chain) was captured in a study of monozygotic twins with inflammatory bowel disease (dated by TCRdb to between 2018 and 2020). Turning to the overall study: The full study comprised 28 monozygotic twin pairs: nine German pairs (four IBD-concordant, five IBD-discordant) and 19 IBD-discordant Danish pairs. The search for disease-associated traits relied mainly on comparing IBD patients with their genetically identical healthy co-twins within discordant pairs. Each individual had, on average, about 151 000 unique TCRalpha sequences and 181 000 unique TCRbeta sequences available for analysis. Results the study describes overall, beyond this receptor: No difference in repertoire similarity was observed between concordant and discordant twins, possibly owing to limited statistical power. Different T cell subtypes could not be distinguished in the analysis. Because patients received different immunosuppressive treatments, the repertoires may have picked up extra background noise and variability between individuals. The results gave no support for a single strong signal or clonotype linked to IBD. Fewer clonotypes were shared with other individuals by IBD patients than by healthy twins, most markedly in patients showing signs of disease activity. TCRbeta repertoire diversity, by inverse Simpson index, was decreased in IBD patients compared with their healthy co-twins.

A roughly 2.6 ml peripheral blood sample was drawn into PAXgene tubes per donor and stored at -80°C. Without any T cell sorting, total RNA was extracted from whole blood using the PAXgene blood miRNA kit on an automated QIAcube. Peripheral blood from monozygotic twin pairs concordant or discordant for inflammatory bowel disease was subjected to deep TCRalpha and TCRbeta repertoire profiling with unique molecular barcoding. For every twin pair, smoking habits were documented, and each individual was categorised as a current, former or never smoker. The library was produced with 5' RACE. The input for every TCR library was 3,500 to 4,000 ng of total RNA. For each sample, cDNA synthesis was carried out in eight separate reactions using SMARTScribe reverse transcriptase. During cDNA synthesis, template switching was used to introduce unique molecular identifiers that contained a 6-nucleotide sample barcode. TCRalpha and TCRbeta cDNA was amplified in two nested PCRs of roughly 16 and 10 cycles, and bead purification was carried out after each PCR. Before amplification, cDNA was treated with uracil DNA-glycosylase and purified using the QIAquick PCR purification kit. The second PCR added Illumina TruSeq-compatible adapters along with sample-specific barcodes. Library quality and concentration were assessed using TapeStation and Qubit, and about 5 ng of each library was pooled. Sequencing of the pooled libraries was done on an Illumina HiSeq2500 single-index Rapid Run using custom sequencing primers and 2 x 100 bp reads. As for the original processing: UMI-based consensus assembly with MiGEC version 1.2.6 was used to correct PCR and sequencing errors. V(D)J alignment, clonotype assembly and CDR3 extraction were performed with MiXCR version 2.1.1. To normalise gene usage, clonotype sharing and MAIT/NKT TCR abundance, the top 1000, 10 000 and 20 000 clonotypes in each sample were analysed. After downsampling to 27 000 UMIs, diversity was calculated as the inverse Simpson index using the vegan R package. Paired Mann-Whitney U tests were applied to discordant twin pairs, and Benjamini-Hochberg correction was used for multiple testing. After the reads were reprocessed by TCRdb, one entry was made per CDR3 protein sequence, with no DNA. These V and J calls rely on TCRdb rather than the paper's analysis. The sample's records list more than 300,000 distinct CDR3 sequences. The ten top clones hold 5.5% to 6.5% of the sample.

In the case of this clonotype: No cognate antigen has been identified for it.

The CDR3 starts with the cysteine, ends with the phenylalanine, and has 13 residues. The DNA is not on file. CDR1 LGHDT and CDR2 YNNKEL were looked up in the germline V gene (reference sequence). What was sequenced was blood. Rearrangement joined TRBV3-1 to TRBJ1-3. The sequence came from a human donor with ulcerative colitis or Crohn's disease, or a healthy co-twin of an affected twin (not recorded which). The CDR3: CASSQGSLNTIYF.